Described below is a single T cell receptor (beta chain) sequence and its context. What it recognizes is unknown. The record originates from a study of immune evolution from preneoplasia to lung adenocarcinoma. The protocol was immunoSEQ multiplex PCR, while the TCRdb copy is restricted to in-frame clones and leaves out a portion. This sample has about 6,600 clones, with 80% found just once. Regarding the study as a whole: Top clone share appeared to fall from AAH through AIS, MIA, adenocarcinoma. Later-stage lesions appeared to have more T cells, more diversity, less clonality.

H&E slides confirmed each diagnosis, reviewed by two pathologists independently. The CDR3 extends over 14 amino acids. Germline V gene lookup returns CDR1 LGHNA and CDR2 YSLEER. Trimming removed 0 bases at V and 4 bases at J, with 7 bases between. The sequencing sample was made of FFPE minimally invasive lung adenocarcinoma tissue. The rearrangement uses TRBV4-3 and TRBJ1-5; TRBD1 might be the D (6 bases). The sequence came from a person aged 50-69 years with lung adenocarcinoma. The DNA of the CDR3 is TGCGCCAGCAGCCAAGAAACAGGGAATCAGCCCCAGCATTTT. Protein product: CASSQETGNQPQHF.